These 21 T cell receptor beta chains were sequenced from one sample in a study of blood T cell repertoires in COVID-19. Assay: immunoSEQ multiplex PCR; the TCRdb copy retains only in-frame clones and omits some. The sample records under 130,000 clones, 70% to 90% being singletons. Material for sequencing was peripheral blood. All receptors come from a human donor in a cohort sampled during active COVID-19.

On this clone itself: This clone may be a read error of a much larger clone one base away. The J gene is TRBJ2-3, the V gene TRBV9; 7 bases line up with TRBD2. Germline lookup yields CDR1 SGDLS and CDR2 YYNGEE. V was clipped by 0 bases and J by 7 bases; unmatched bases: 2. The CDR3 has 13 residues. This CDR3 is CASSVESGNTQYF. The CDR3 DNA reads TGTGCCAGCAGCGTAGAGAGCGGGAATACGCAGTATTTT.

The chain is built from TRBV5-1 and TRBJ2-1; 7 nucleotides match TRBD2. The V segment lost 0 bases and the J segment 6 bases; nucleotides outside the gene matches: 3. Germline values: CDR1 SGHRS, CDR2 YFSETQ. CDR3 length: 14 residues. This CDR3 reads CASSLAAGFNEQFF. The CDR3 DNA follows: TGCGCCAGCAGCTTGGCAGCGGGATTCAATGAGCAGTTCTTC.

This chain joins TRBV24-1 and TRBJ1-1; D may be TRBD1 (5 bases). Germline V gene sequence: CDR1 KGHDR, CDR2 SFDVKD. The V end was cut by 8 bases, the J end by 5 bases, with 14 bases between. The CDR3 is 13 amino acids. This CDR3 reads CATMNQGRTEAFF. The CDR3 coding sequence is TGTGCCACCATGAACCAGGGAAGGACTGAAGCTTTCTTT.

J is TRBJ2-3 and V is TRBV5-4; 9 bases map to TRBD2. Germline V gene sequence: CDR1 SGHNT, CDR2 YYREEE (reference sequence). Trimming cost V 0 bases and J 4 bases; bases outside gene matches: 6. This CDR3 is built from 16 residues. This CDR3 is CASSLGAGGQSDTQYF. The CDR3 DNA reads as TGTGCCAGCAGCTTGGGCGCGGGGGGGCAATCAGATACGCAGTATTTT.

This chain joins TRBV12-5 and TRBJ1-1, with 12 bases aligning to TRBD1. Germline V lookup: CDR1 LGHNT, CDR2 FRNRAP. The CDR3 covers 13 residues. V shed 7 bases, J shed 11 bases, and the junction held 8 bases outside the gene matches. CDR3 sequence reads: CASDIGDRGHAFF. The DNA of the CDR3 is TGTGCTAGTGATATAGGGGACAGGGGGCATGCTTTCTTT.

The rearrangement links TRBV7-8 to TRBJ2-5; TRBD2 aligns across 13 bases. In germline, CDR1 is SGHVS, CDR2 FQNEAQ. CDR3 size: 18 residues. The trim removed 1 base at V and 5 bases at J, leaving 10 bases unmatched. The CDR3 nucleotides are TGTGCCAGCAGCTTAGTACTAGCGGGAGGGCCTATTCGGGAGACCCAGTACTTC. Translating gives CASSLVLAGGPIRETQYF.

The rearrangement links TRBV7-9 to TRBJ1-1; D gene unclear. The CDR3 extends over 12 amino acids. The V gene's germline CDR1 is SEHNR and CDR2 FQNEAQ (reference sequence). Trimming shortened V by 1 base and J by 4 bases, and 4 bases separated the two germline ends. The CDR3 DNA reads TGTGCCAGCAGCTTAGTTATCACTGAAGCTTTCTTT. Translating gives CASSLVITEAFF.

The chain recombines TRBV6-1 with TRBJ1-5; TRBD1 agrees at 7 bases. The V gene end was trimmed by 2 bases and the J gene end by 6 bases; junction bases not matched to a gene: 4. The CDR3 runs 14 residues. Germline CDR1 is MNHNS and CDR2 is SASEGT. The CDR3 DNA reads as TGTGCCAGCAGTGAAAGGGGGCGCGCTCAGCCCCAGCATTTT. Amino acids: CASSERGRAQPQHF.

This rearrangement joins TRBV6-5 to TRBJ1-2; 10 nucleotides align to TRBD1. V trimming: 5 bases; J trimming: 5 bases; junction bases outside the gene matches: 8. The CDR3 spans 15 residues. Per germline, CDR1 MNHEY and CDR2 SVGAGI. The CDR3 loop reads CASSPTGGAFYGYTF. In DNA form, the CDR3 reads TGTGCCAGCAGTCCGACAGGGGGCGCCTTTTATGGCTACACCTTC.

The chain links TRBV28 to TRBJ1-1; D unclear. The CDR3 is 12 amino acids. CDR1 is MDHEN and CDR2 is SYDVKM in the germline V gene. V was pared by 6 bases and J by 3 bases, with 8 bases between. CDR3 sequence reads: CASSFRDTEAFF. As DNA, the CDR3 is TGTGCCAGCAGCTTCCGGGACACTGAAGCTTTCTTT.

The chain couples TRBV2 to TRBJ1-2, with a possible D match to TRBD1 (6 bases). This CDR3 comprises 13 residues. Germline V lookup: CDR1 SNHLY, CDR2 FYNNEI. The V gene lost 2 bases and the J gene lost 7 bases, with 11 bases spanning the gap. The CDR3 protein is CASSELQGFGYTF. The CDR3, as DNA: TGTGCCAGCAGTGAACTACAGGGTTTTGGCTACACCTTC. Based on the CDR3 plus reference TRBV2 and TRBJ1-2, the full variable domain is EPEVTQTPSHQVTQMGQEVILRCVPISNHLYFYWYRQILGQKVEFLVSFYNNEISEKSEIFDDQFSVERPDGSNFTLKIRSTKLEDSAMYFCASSELQGFGYTFGSGTRLTVV.

The rearrangement links TRBV9 to TRBJ2-3; TRBD1 matches at 10 bases. The CDR3 has 17 amino acids. The junction had 7 bases not matched to a gene; V was cut back by 0 bases and J by 3 bases. Germline values: CDR1 SGDLS, CDR2 YYNGEE. The CDR3 sequence is CASSVAPGTGVTDTQYF. In DNA, the CDR3 is TGTGCCAGCAGCGTAGCCCCAGGGACAGGGGTGACAGATACGCAGTATTTT.

The V gene is TRBV9, the J gene TRBJ1-3; D is unresolved. There are 15 residues in the CDR3. The V and J ends lost 0 bases and 0 bases respectively, with 7 bases between them. CDR1 and CDR2 from the germline V gene are SGDLS and YYNGEE. CDR3 region: CASSVAGTSGNTIYF. CDR3 nucleotides: TGTGCCAGCAGCGTAGCGGGAACCTCTGGAAACACCATATATTTT.

This clone was recorded once. The chain couples TRBV2 to TRBJ2-1; possible D gene TRBD2, 7 bases. CDR3 length: 16 residues. Germline V gene data show CDR1 as SNHLY and CDR2 as FYNNEI. The germline V and J ends were trimmed by 3 bases and 2 bases, with 14 bases remaining between them. The CDR3 spells CASSERGDYTYNEQFF. CDR3 coding DNA: TGTGCCAGCAGTGAGAGGGGGGACTATACCTACAATGAGCAGTTCTTC.

The chain uses TRBV29-1 and TRBJ1-2; D is ambiguous. Germline V gene data show CDR1 as SQVTM and CDR2 as ANQGSEA. The CDR3 runs 16 residues. The V and J ends lost 2 bases and 4 bases respectively, with 20 bases between them. Here the CDR3 reads CSVEQEGGRTLYGYTF. CDR3 sequence (DNA): TGCAGCGTTGAACAAGAGGGCGGTCGTACACTCTATGGCTACACCTTC.

This chain links TRBV3-1 (or the pseudogene TRBV3-2) with TRBJ1-4; D gene uncertain. Trimming cost V 1 base and J 2 bases, with 8 bases left between them. The CDR3 sequence is 15 residues long. The germline V gene encodes CDR1 LGHDT and CDR2 YNNKEL (reference sequence). CDR3 sequence (DNA): TGTGCCAGCAGCCAAGCTGCGGCGACTAATGAAAAACTGTTTTTT. Translation gives CASSQAAATNEKLFF.

The V and J genes are TRBV7-2 and TRBJ1-4; tentative D call: TRBD1 (6 bases). CDR3 length: 15 residues. Trimming took off 3 bases at V and 2 bases at J, with 10 bases between the two ends. The V gene's germline CDR1 is SGHTA and CDR2 FQGNSA. The CDR3 spells CASSLVTGTNEKLFF. The CDR3 DNA sequence: TGTGCCAGCAGCTTGGTAACAGGGACTAATGAAAAACTGTTTTTT.

The chain recombines TRBV28 with TRBJ2-5; 8 bases are a match to TRBD1. The CDR3 loop spans 15 amino acids. Germline V gene sequence: CDR1 MDHEN, CDR2 SYDVKM. With V trimmed by 5 bases and J by 5 bases, 10 bases remained unmatched. The CDR3 region is CASSLRQGTGETQYF. The DNA of the CDR3 is TGTGCCAGCAGTCTAAGACAGGGGACGGGGGAGACCCAGTACTTC.

V is TRBV24-1 and J is TRBJ2-3, with a weak D call TRBD1 (7 bases). V lost 5 bases, J lost 2 bases, and 16 bases lay in between. The CDR3 has 16 residues. From germline, CDR1 is KGHDR and CDR2 SFDVKD. The CDR3 reads CATSGGGGRHTDTQYF. The CDR3 DNA reads TGTGCCACCAGTGGAGGAGGGGGCAGACACACAGATACGCAGTATTTT.

The chain carries TRBV5-1 and TRBJ1-4, with D unresolved. Germline V gives CDR1 SGHRS, CDR2 YFSETQ. V was trimmed by 2 bases and J by 1 base, leaving 6 bases between them. CDR3 length: 14 residues. Here the CDR3 reads CASSLSGTNEKLFF. The CDR3 nucleotides read TGCGCCAGCAGCTTATCGGGAACTAATGAAAAACTGTTTTTT.

The chain's CDR3 is CAWSITGRETQYF. Here the CDR3 DNA reads TGTGCCTGGAGTATTACAGGGCGGGAGACCCAGTACTTC. This chain links TRBV30 with TRBJ2-5, with D possibly TRBD1 on 6 matching bases. CDR1 is GTSNPN, CDR2 SVGIG, per germline (reference sequence). The CDR3 covers 13 residues. V lost 2 bases and J 5 bases, leaving 12 bases between the germline ends. Full variable domain (outside the CDR3, taken from reference TRBV30 and TRBJ2-5): SQTIHQWPATLVQPVGSPLSLECTVEGTSNPNLYWYRQAAGRGLQLLFYSVGIGQISSEVPQNLSASRPQDRQFILSSKKLLLSDSGFYLCAWSITGRETQYFGPGTRLLVL.